What follows are 10 T cell receptor beta chains derived from one specimen sequenced in a study of Japanese encephalitis immunity and Zika vaccine responses. One entry per CDR3 protein results from TCRdb running MiXCR on the 5' RACE reads. The sample shows 1,500 to 2,000 distinct CDR3 sequences, around 5% of them seen only once. Peptide pools at around 1 ug/mL each stimulated CFSE-labeled PBMCs over a roughly six-day culture. Unfixed live CD56-CD19-CD16-CD3+CD4+ CFSE-low cells were sorted as proliferating CD4 T cells. The input for sequencing was antigen-activated CD4+ T cells from blood, cultured, taken during a Zika inactivated vaccine study. The receptors derive from an adult woman who received an inactivated Zika virus vaccine.

This clonotype showed up many times. The CDR3 loop reads CASSLGNNGGSNQPQHF. In DNA form, the CDR3 reads TGTGCCAGCAGCTTAGGCAATAACGGGGGCAGCAATCAGCCCCAGCATTTT. The V call is TRBV7-2, the J call TRBJ1-5, with a possible D match to TRBD1 (6 bases). Germline assignment: CDR1 SGHTA and CDR2 FQGNSA. This CDR3 is built from 17 residues. Trimming left V 1 base short and J 1 base short, with 14 bases between.

This clonotype was counted at least ten times. The rearrangement links TRBV20-1 to TRBJ2-1, with 9 bases identical to TRBD2. The CDR3 runs 15 residues. After removal of 4 bases from V and 4 bases from J, the junction contained 8 bases not matched to a gene. Germline lookup yields CDR1 DFQATT and CDR2 SNEGSKA (reference sequence). CDR3 nucleotide sequence: TGCAGTGCTAAGGAAGGGGCGGGGGGGTACAATGAGCAGTTCTTC. Amino acid sequence: CSAKEGAGGYNEQFF.

This clonotype was found many times. This chain connects TRBV4-2 to TRBJ2-1; TRBD1 might be the D (6 bases). The CDR3 length is 14 residues. Germline lookup yields CDR1 LGHNA and CDR2 YNFKEQ. Trimming took 0 bases from V and 5 from J, leaving 8 bases between them. CDR3 coding DNA: TGTGCCAGCAGCCAAGATCCAGGGGACAATGAGCAGTTCTTC. Its protein is CASSQDPGDNEQFF.

This clonotype was detected ten times or more. CDR3 in DNA: TGTGCCTGGAGTGGGGACTCGGGACAGAATAATGAAAAACTGTTTTTT. It is translated as CAWSGDSGQNNEKLFF. This rearrangement joins TRBV30 to TRBJ1-4, with 7 bases fitting TRBD1. Trimming cost V 1 base and J 4 bases; bases outside gene matches: 9. The length of the CDR3 is 16 residues. Looked up from germline, CDR1 is GTSNPN and CDR2 is SVGIG (reference sequence).

Within the sample, this clonotype is large. The chain recombines TRBV20-1 with TRBJ2-5; 9 bases map to TRBD2. Unmatched junction bases numbered 17, after V lost 1 base and J lost 8 bases. The CDR3 totals 17 residues. Germline-derived CDR1 and CDR2 are DFQATT and SNEGSKA (reference sequence). CDR3 region: CSARVELAGLTAGTQYF. The CDR3 DNA is TGCAGTGCTAGAGTGGAGCTAGCGGGGCTCACGGCGGGAACCCAGTACTTC.

This clonotype was counted only a few times. The CDR3 loop reads CASSLLGTENEKLFF. Here the CDR3 DNA reads TGCGCCAGCAGCTTGCTCGGGACAGAGAATGAAAAACTGTTTTTT. V usage is TRBV5-1 and J usage is TRBJ1-4, with 7 positions matching TRBD1. The length of the CDR3 is 15 residues. The V and J ends lost 1 base and 5 bases, in that order; junction bases with no gene match: 5. In germline, CDR1 is SGHRS, CDR2 YFSETQ.

In its sample, this clonotype was seen many times. The chain joins TRBV10-3 to TRBJ2-5, with D unclear. Trimming cost V 8 bases and J 5 bases, with 9 bases left between them. The CDR3 contains 11 residues. Germline V lookup: CDR1 ENHRY, CDR2 SYGVKD. The CDR3 spells CAIGRPETQYF. CDR3 in DNA: TGTGCCATCGGCAGGCCGGAGACCCAGTACTTC.

This clonotype is classed as large. This chain uses TRBV7-2 with TRBJ2-2; D not resolved. Looked up from germline, CDR1 is SGHTA and CDR2 is FQGNSA. The germline V and J ends were trimmed by 7 bases and 0 bases, with 9 bases remaining between them. The CDR3 is 14 amino acids. The CDR3 nucleotides read TGTGCCAGCACCGGAATTTCGAACACCGGGGAGCTGTTTTTT. Its translation is CASTGISNTGELFF.

The sample holds many counts of this clonotype. The genes are TRBV10-3 and TRBJ1-1; D is possibly TRBD1 (6 bases). The germline V gene has CDR1 ENHRY and CDR2 SYGVKD. The ends were cut back, 6 bases at V and 0 bases at J, with 14 bases in the middle. This CDR3 is built from 15 residues. CDR3: CAIREDRSMNTEAFF. CDR3 sequence (DNA): TGTGCCATCAGGGAGGACAGAAGCATGAACACTGAAGCTTTCTTT.

By frequency in the sample, this clonotype is medium-sized. The chain uses TRBV7-2 and TRBJ2-1, with 10 bases matching TRBD2. V trimming: 1 base; J trimming: 8 bases; junction bases outside the gene matches: 5. This CDR3 spans 15 amino acids. The V gene's germline CDR1 is SGHTA and CDR2 FQGNSA. The CDR3 nucleotides are TGTGCCAGCAGCTTAGGAGCGGGGGGGCAGTATGAGCAGTTCTTC. Translating it yields CASSLGAGGQYEQFF.